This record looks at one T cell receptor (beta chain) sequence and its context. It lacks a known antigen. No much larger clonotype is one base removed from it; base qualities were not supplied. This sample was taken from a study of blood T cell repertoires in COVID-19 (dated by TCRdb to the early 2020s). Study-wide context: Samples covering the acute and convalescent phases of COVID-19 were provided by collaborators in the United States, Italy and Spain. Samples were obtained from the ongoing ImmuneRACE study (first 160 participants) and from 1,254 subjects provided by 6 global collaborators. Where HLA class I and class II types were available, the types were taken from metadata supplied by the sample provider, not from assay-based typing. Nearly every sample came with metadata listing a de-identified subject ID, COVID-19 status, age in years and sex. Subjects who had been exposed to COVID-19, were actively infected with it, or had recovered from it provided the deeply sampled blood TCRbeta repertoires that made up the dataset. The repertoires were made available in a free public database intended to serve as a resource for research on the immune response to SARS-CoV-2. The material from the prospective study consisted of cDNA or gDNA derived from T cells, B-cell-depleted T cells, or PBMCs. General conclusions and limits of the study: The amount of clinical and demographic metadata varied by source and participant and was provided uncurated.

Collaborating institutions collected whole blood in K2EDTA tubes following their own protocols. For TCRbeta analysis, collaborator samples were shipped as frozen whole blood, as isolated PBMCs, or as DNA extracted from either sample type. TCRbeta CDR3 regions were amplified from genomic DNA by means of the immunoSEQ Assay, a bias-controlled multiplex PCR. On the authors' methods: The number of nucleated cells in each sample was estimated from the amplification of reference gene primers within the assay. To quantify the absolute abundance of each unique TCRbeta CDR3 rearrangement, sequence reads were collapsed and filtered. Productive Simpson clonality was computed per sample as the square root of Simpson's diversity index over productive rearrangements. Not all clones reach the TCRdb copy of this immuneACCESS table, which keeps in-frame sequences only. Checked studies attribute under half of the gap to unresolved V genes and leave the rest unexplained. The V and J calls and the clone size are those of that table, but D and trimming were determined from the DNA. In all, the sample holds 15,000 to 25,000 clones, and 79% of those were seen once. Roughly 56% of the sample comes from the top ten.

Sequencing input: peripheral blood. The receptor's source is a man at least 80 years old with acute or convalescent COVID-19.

The sequence in DNA is TGTGCCAGCTCACCATCCGCAGGCGGGAATCAGCCCCAGCATTTT. This yields the protein CASSPSAGGNQPQHF. The V and J segments used are TRBV18 and TRBJ1-5; a confident D gene designation cannot be given. V was cut back by 2 bases and J by 4 bases, leaving a gap of 12 bases between them. CDR1 KGHSH and CDR2 LQKENI are derived from the germline V gene. The CDR3 starts with the cysteine, ends with the phenylalanine, and has 15 residues. Of the read, only the CDR3 DNA is kept; its 45 bases are in frame from base 1.